This passage covers 12 T cell receptor beta chains from one sample sequenced in a study of blood T cell repertoires in COVID-19. Repertoires were generated with immunoSEQ multiplex PCR, while TCRdb's copy carries only in-frame clones and drops some. The sample yields approximately 300,000 clones, 85% to 90% seen once. The sample was PBMCs or T cells enriched from blood (not recorded which). Receptors were obtained from a woman aged 18-29 years who had recovered from COVID-19.

This chain uses TRBV3-1 (or the pseudogene TRBV3-2) with TRBJ1-1, with TRBD1 as a possible D gene (5 bases). Trimming stripped 6 bases from V and 5 bases from J, with 10 bases between. The CDR3 extends over 12 amino acids. Germline V gene sequence: CDR1 LGHDT, CDR2 YNNKEL (reference sequence). In DNA, the CDR3 is TGTGCCAGCAGACAGGATGGGACTGAAGCTTTCTTT. It encodes CASRQDGTEAFF.

This clone occurred a few times. The chain carries TRBV7-3 and TRBJ2-7, with 8 bases fitting TRBD1. CDR1 SGHTA and CDR2 FQGTGA come from the germline V gene. The CDR3 sequence is 14 residues long. V lost 4 bases to trimming and J lost 5 bases; unmatched junction nucleotides: 7. The CDR3 sequence: CASSSGQGVHEQYF. In DNA, the CDR3 is TGTGCCAGCAGCTCAGGACAGGGTGTACACGAGCAGTACTTC.

This clone occurred a few times. The V gene is TRBV4-1, the J gene TRBJ1-2; TRBD1 is a possible D gene (5 bases). V lost 1 base and J 8 bases, leaving 14 bases between the germline ends. Germline CDR1 is MGHRA and CDR2 is YSYEKL. CDR3 size: 14 residues. CDR3 in DNA: TGCGCCAGCAGCCAAGTGTACAGGACGGGCGGCTACACCTTC. Translation gives CASSQVYRTGGYTF.

The chain carries TRBV5-1 and TRBJ1-1, with D perhaps matching TRBD1 (5 bases). Trimming removed 0 bases from V and 1 base from J, with 19 bases in between. Germline loops: CDR1 SGHRS, CDR2 YFSETQ. The CDR3 contains 18 residues. The CDR3 here is CASSLARGGGAANTEAFF. The CDR3 DNA reads TGCGCCAGCAGCTTGGCGCGGGGTGGAGGGGCGGCGAACACTGAAGCTTTCTTT.

V is TRBV5-1 and J is TRBJ2-5, with D unresolved. Germline V gives CDR1 SGHRS, CDR2 YFSETQ. The V gene lost 0 bases and the J gene lost 4 bases, with 7 bases spanning the gap. The CDR3 loop spans 13 amino acids. This CDR3 is CASSLDYLETQYF. The CDR3 DNA reads TGCGCCAGCAGCTTGGACTATCTAGAGACCCAGTACTTC.

The rearrangement links TRBV5-4 to TRBJ2-3, with D tentatively TRBD2 (5 bases). The CDR3 covers 17 residues. Between the trimmed V and J ends, which lost 0 bases and 1 base, there was a span of 15 bases. Germline V gives CDR1 SGHNT, CDR2 YYREEE (reference sequence). The CDR3 reads CASSLGSGVVGTDTQYF. The CDR3 bases are TGTGCCAGCAGCTTGGGGTCCGGGGTTGTTGGCACAGATACGCAGTATTTT.

This chain joins TRBV4-1 and TRBJ1-5, with D possibly being TRBD1 (6 bases). This CDR3 comprises 16 residues. The germline V and J ends were trimmed by 1 base and 1 base, with 11 bases remaining between them. CDR1 is MGHRA and CDR2 is YSYEKL in the germline V gene. CDR3 in DNA: TGCGCCAGCAGCCAAGGAAAAGGGGGAAGCAATCAGCCCCAGCATTTT. The encoded protein is CASSQGKGGSNQPQHF.

The chain has TRBV19 and TRBJ2-1; 9 bases are a match to TRBD1. V dropped 5 bases and J dropped 5; count of bases not matched to a gene: 13. Germline values: CDR1 LNHDA, CDR2 SQIVND (reference sequence). This CDR3 is 17 amino acids long. CDR3 region: CASSGDRDSIPDNEQFF. The CDR3 DNA follows: TGTGCCAGTAGTGGGGACAGGGATTCGATCCCCGACAATGAGCAGTTCTTC.

The chain has TRBV10-3 and TRBJ1-5; no reliable D call. V was clipped by 2 bases and J by 4 bases, with 3 bases between them. This CDR3 region has 12 residues. Germline lookup yields CDR1 ENHRY and CDR2 SYGVKD. The DNA of the CDR3 is TGTGCCATCAGTGAGCCGAATCAGCCCCAGCATTTT. Amino acid sequence: CAISEPNQPQHF.

The rearrangement joins TRBV11-3 to TRBJ2-2, with 8 bases lining up with TRBD1. The CDR3 has 14 amino acids. The junction had 6 bases not matched to a gene; V was cut back by 5 bases and J by 7 bases. CDR1 and CDR2 from the germline V gene are SGHNT and YENEEA. The chain's CDR3 is CASSADRGSGELFF. As DNA, the CDR3 is TGTGCCAGCAGCGCCGACAGGGGCAGCGGGGAGCTGTTTTTT.

The chain combines TRBV7-6 with TRBJ1-5; the D gene is possibly TRBD1 (6 bases). Germline values: CDR1 SGHVS, CDR2 FNYEAQ. Trimming shortened V by 1 base and J by 1 base, and 11 bases separated the two germline ends. This CDR3 spans 16 amino acids. The DNA of the CDR3 is TGTGCCAGCAGCTTAGAGGTAGGGGGAAGCAATCAGCCCCAGCATTTT. This gives the protein CASSLEVGGSNQPQHF.

Here the CDR3 reads CASSAGTSGGHTGELFF. The CDR3 nucleotides read TGCGCCAGCAGCGCCGGGACTAGCGGGGGACACACCGGGGAGCTGTTTTTT. V and J are TRBV5-1 and TRBJ2-2; TRBD2 aligns across 14 bases. Germline CDR1 is SGHRS and CDR2 is YFSETQ. Trimming cost V 4 bases and J 3 bases; bases outside gene matches: 5. The CDR3 has 17 amino acids. Full variable domain (remainder filled in from reference TRBV5-1 and TRBJ2-2): KAGVTQTPRYLIKTRGQQVTLSCSPISGHRSVSWYQQTPGQGLQFLFEYFSETQRNKGNFPGRFSGRQFSNSRSEMNVSTLELGDSALYLCASSAGTSGGHTGELFFGEGSRLTVL.